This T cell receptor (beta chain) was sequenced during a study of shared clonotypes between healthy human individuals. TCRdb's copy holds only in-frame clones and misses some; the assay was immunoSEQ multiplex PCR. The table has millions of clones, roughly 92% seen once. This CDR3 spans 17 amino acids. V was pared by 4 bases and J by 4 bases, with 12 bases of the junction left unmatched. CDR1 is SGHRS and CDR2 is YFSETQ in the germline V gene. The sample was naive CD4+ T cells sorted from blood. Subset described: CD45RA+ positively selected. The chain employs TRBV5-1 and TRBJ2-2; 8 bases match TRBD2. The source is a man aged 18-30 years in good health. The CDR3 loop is CASSPRGAGAVTGELFF. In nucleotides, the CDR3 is TGCGCCAGCAGCCCGAGGGGAGCGGGGGCGGTCACCGGGGAGCTGTTTTTT. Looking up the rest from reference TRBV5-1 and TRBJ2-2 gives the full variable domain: KAGVTQTPRYLIKTRGQQVTLSCSPISGHRSVSWYQQTPGQGLQFLFEYFSETQRNKGNFPGRFSGRQFSNSRSEMNVSTLELGDSALYLCASSPRGAGAVTGELFFGEGSRLTVL.